The subject of this entry is one T cell receptor beta chain. TCRdb keeps only in-frame clones here, not all; method: immunoSEQ multiplex PCR. The data hold fewer than 85,000 clones, with 65% to 85% observed a single time. The V gene's germline CDR1 is SGHTA and CDR2 FQGNSA. With 4 bases clipped from V and 9 bases from J, the junction kept 3 bases outside the gene matches. The CDR3 sequence is 12 residues long. These data are taken from a study of OX40 agonist ivuxolimab in advanced cancers. Overall study context: Therapy given before enrollment (anti-PD-1, anti-PD-L1 or anti-CTLA-4) was allowed, and roughly 42% had some.

Samples of blood were obtained at baseline, on cycle 4 day 1, and on cycle 7 day 1. This sequence originates from an adult with an advanced solid tumor such as melanoma, head and neck, liver or kidney cancer. The chain has TRBV7-2 and TRBJ1-1; the match to TRBD1 covers 9 bases. The material was CD4+ or CD8+ T cells sorted from blood, obtained in a trial of the OX40 agonist ivuxolimab. Written as DNA, the CDR3 is TGTGCCAGCAGCTATGGGACAGGGAAAGCTTTCTTT. It encodes CASSYGTGKAFF. Drawing the rest from reference TRBV7-2 and TRBJ1-1, the complete variable domain is GAGVSQSPSNKVTEKGKDVELRCDPISGHTALYWYRQSLGQGLEFLIYFQGNSAPDKSGLPSDRFSAERTGGSVSTLTIQRTQQEDSAVYLCASSYGTGKAFFGQGTRLTVV.